The text below deals with one TCR beta chain. Its antigen is unidentified. Profiled with immunoSEQ multiplex PCR; TCRdb holds only in-frame clones, not every one. Of 4,200 or so clones in the sample, 25% are singletons; the top ten hold around 8.5%. These data come from a study of T cells in localized non-small cell lung cancer. General study points: A median approximately 59 of the top 100 tumor clones appeared in adjacent lung. The highest T cell clonality was in uninvolved adjacent lung, above tumor. Patients showing higher blood T cell density tended to see longer overall survival.

The trim removed 4 bases at V and 5 bases at J, leaving 6 bases unmatched. The CDR3 covers 14 residues. The germline CDR1 and CDR2 sequences are SGHRS and YFSETQ. The clonotype originates from a male donor aged 60 or older with stage I lung adenocarcinoma. The source material was lung tumor tissue, sampled before any cancer treatment. This chain connects TRBV5-1 to TRBJ2-3, with 8 bases lining up with TRBD1. In DNA form, the CDR3 reads TGCGCCAGCAGCGGACAGGGCTATAGAGATACGCAGTATTTT. Amino acid sequence: CASSGQGYRDTQYF.